Each of the 18 T cell receptor beta chains below was sequenced from the same sample in a study of blood T cell repertoires in COVID-19. Sequencing used immunoSEQ multiplex PCR; TCRdb keeps in-frame clones, though not all of them. The sample carries under 300,000 clones, 80% to 85% recorded once. Sample: peripheral blood. These receptors were taken from a woman aged 18-29 years with acute or convalescent COVID-19.

This clone appeared once. The V call is TRBV6-5, the J call TRBJ1-6, with 7 bases aligning to TRBD1. V lost 8 bases, J lost 5 bases, and 9 bases stayed unmatched. CDR1 is MNHEY, CDR2 SVGAGI, per germline. The CDR3 has 15 residues. CDR3 sequence: CASRGSTGDNSPLHF. As DNA, the CDR3 is TGTGCCAGCCGGGGCTCCACAGGGGATAATTCACCCCTCCACTTT.

This clone was seen only once. This chain uses TRBV3-1 (or the pseudogene TRBV3-2) with TRBJ2-7; D is possibly TRBD2 (5 bases). Deletions cut 3 bases from V and 2 bases from J, with 17 bases between. In germline, CDR1 is LGHDT, CDR2 YNNKEL (reference sequence). CDR3 size: 16 residues. The CDR3 spells CASSQESLGAPYEQYF. The CDR3 nucleotides are TGTGCCAGCAGCCAGGAGTCGTTGGGAGCCCCCTACGAGCAGTACTTC.

The rearrangement joins TRBV19 to TRBJ2-1, with TRBD1 matching over 8 bases. CDR1 is LNHDA and CDR2 is SQIVND in the germline V gene (reference sequence). Unmatched junction bases numbered 8, after V lost 6 bases and J lost 4 bases. The CDR3 is made up of 15 amino acids. The CDR3 loop reads CASSQDRGSYNEQFF. The CDR3 nucleotides are TGTGCCAGTAGCCAAGACAGGGGTTCTTACAATGAGCAGTTCTTC.

The chain uses TRBV6-5 and TRBJ1-4; TRBD1 is a possible D gene (5 bases). The CDR3 runs 13 residues. Germline CDR1 reads MNHEY; CDR2 reads SVGAGI. The germline V and J ends were trimmed by 4 bases and 8 bases, with 11 bases remaining between them. This CDR3 reads CASSSGSREKLFF. For the CDR3, the DNA is TGTGCCAGCAGTTCAGGGTCACGAGAAAAACTGTTTTTT.

The chain combines TRBV3-1 (or the pseudogene TRBV3-2) with TRBJ2-3; 8 bases agree with TRBD1. CDR3 length: 16 amino acids. J gave up 1 base and V 2 bases, and 5 bases lay outside the gene matches. Germline lookup yields CDR1 LGHDT and CDR2 YNNKEL (reference sequence). CDR3 protein: CASSQWTGRRTDTQYF. Written as DNA, the CDR3 is TGTGCCAGCAGCCAATGGACAGGGCGTCGCACAGATACGCAGTATTTT.

The CDR3 spells CASSFVGAMNGYTF. The CDR3 nucleotides read TGTGCCAGCAGCTTTGTGGGGGCGATGAATGGCTACACCTTC. V gene TRBV7-8 combines with J gene TRBJ1-2, with D possibly TRBD1 on 6 matching bases. CDR1 and CDR2 (germline): SGHVS, FQNEAQ. V was trimmed by 3 bases and J by 6 bases, leaving 14 bases between them. The CDR3 consists of 14 residues.

The chain joins TRBV14 to TRBJ1-1, with 7 bases that match TRBD1. In germline, CDR1 is SGHDN, CDR2 FVKESK. V was pared by 4 bases and J by 0 bases, with 8 bases of the junction left unmatched. CDR3 size: 16 residues. The CDR3 DNA reads TGTGCCAGCAGCCCCAGACAGGGATCTATGAACACTGAAGCTTTCTTT. Translated, it gives CASSPRQGSMNTEAFF.

The chain joins TRBV19 to TRBJ2-2, with 11 nucleotides matching TRBD2. V lost 4 bases and J lost 8; bases outside the gene matches: 0. Germline V CDR1 and CDR2: LNHDA, SQIVND (reference sequence). The CDR3 covers 13 residues. The CDR3 bases are TGTGCCAGTAGTACTAGCGGGAGGGGGGAGCTGTTTTTT. Its translation: CASSTSGRGELFF.

The chain has TRBV27 and TRBJ2-7, with a tentative D call TRBD1 (6 bases). V was pared by 2 bases and J by 7 bases, with 15 bases between. The CDR3 runs to 14 residues. Germline V CDR1 and CDR2: MNHEY, SMNVEV (reference sequence). CDR3 loop: CASSLHTGSSEQYF. The CDR3 DNA reads TGTGCCAGCAGTTTACATACAGGGAGTTCGGAGCAGTACTTC.

The chain couples TRBV25-1 to TRBJ1-1; possible D gene TRBD1, 5 bases. The germline V and J ends were trimmed by 1 base and 2 bases, with 8 bases remaining between them. The CDR3 runs 14 residues. From germline, CDR1 is MGHDK and CDR2 SYGVNS. The CDR3 reads CASSEWGGNTEAFF. The CDR3 nucleotides read TGTGCCAGCAGTGAATGGGGGGGTAACACTGAAGCTTTCTTT.

This clone has just one count. The chain employs TRBV6-5 and TRBJ2-7; TRBD1 matches at 7 bases. There are 14 residues in the CDR3. V shed 2 bases, J shed 5 bases, and the junction held 6 bases outside the gene matches. Looked up from germline, CDR1 is MNHEY and CDR2 is SVGAGI. The DNA for the CDR3 is TGTGCCAGCAGTTACCTGACAGGGTCCCACGAGCAGTACTTC. Protein: CASSYLTGSHEQYF.

The gene calls are TRBV3-1 (or the pseudogene TRBV3-2) and TRBJ1-4; the D is unclear. V lost 2 bases, J lost 11 bases, and 12 bases lay in between. Germline values: CDR1 LGHDT, CDR2 YNNKEL (reference sequence). This CDR3 spans 13 amino acids. The CDR3 coding sequence is TGTGCCAGCAGCCAATTTGAGGGTTGGAAACTGTTTTTT. Protein product: CASSQFEGWKLFF.

This chain uses TRBV6-5 with TRBJ1-1, with D maybe TRBD1 (6 bases). Germline V gene data show CDR1 as MNHEY and CDR2 as SVGAGI. V lost 6 bases, J lost 5 bases, and 13 bases lay in between. The CDR3 totals 13 residues. CDR3 region: CASRGVQGTEAFF. The CDR3 region has the DNA TGTGCCAGCAGGGGAGTACAGGGAACTGAAGCTTTCTTT.

V and J are TRBV28 and TRBJ2-7, with D unresolved. Germline CDR1 is MDHEN and CDR2 is SYDVKM. This CDR3 has 14 amino acids. The V end lost 2 bases, the J end lost 2 bases, and 10 bases lay between the germline ends. The CDR3, as DNA: TGTGCCAGCAGTTTAATAGGAGATGCCTACGAGCAGTACTTC. Translation: CASSLIGDAYEQYF.

The chain uses TRBV19 and TRBJ2-7; no clear D gene. The CDR3 length is 13 residues. Trimming stripped 3 bases from V and 5 bases from J, with 11 bases between. CDR1 and CDR2 from the germline V gene are LNHDA and SQIVND (reference sequence). Here the CDR3 reads CASSISGAHEQYF. CDR3 nucleotide sequence: TGTGCCAGTAGTATTAGTGGTGCCCACGAGCAGTACTTC.

This sequence joins TRBV6-2 or TRBV6-3 and TRBJ2-7; D not certain. Trimming stripped 1 base from V and 6 bases from J, with 19 bases between. Germline values: CDR1 MNHEY, CDR2 SVGEGT. The CDR3 spans 16 residues. The CDR3 DNA is TGTGCCAGCAGTTACTTCGGTTGGGCAGGTCAAACCGAGCAGTACTTC. Its protein is CASSYFGWAGQTEQYF.

The chain recombines TRBV28 with TRBJ2-6; D perhaps matches TRBD2 (7 bases). The CDR3 covers 19 residues. V was cut by 0 bases and J by 0 bases, with 15 bases left in between. Germline CDR1 MDHEN, CDR2 SYDVKM. The CDR3 is CASSLWGGQLGSGANVLTF. As DNA, the CDR3 is TGTGCCAGCAGTTTATGGGGGGGGCAGCTAGGCTCTGGGGCCAACGTCCTGACTTTC.

This chain joins TRBV10-3 and TRBJ1-5; D gene unclear. This CDR3 region has 13 residues. V was trimmed by 3 bases and J by 0 bases, leaving 3 bases between them. From germline, CDR1 is ENHRY and CDR2 SYGVKD. The CDR3 spells CAISDLSNQPQHF. CDR3 sequence (DNA): TGTGCCATCAGTGACCTTAGCAATCAGCCCCAGCATTTT.